Sequencing of this T cell receptor (beta chain) was carried out in a study of T cell changes during pregnancy in multiple sclerosis. The length of the CDR3 is 14 residues. V lost 1 base and J 6 bases, leaving 13 bases between the germline ends. The germline V gene encodes CDR1 MGHRA and CDR2 YSYEKL. The table came from immunoSEQ multiplex PCR; TCRdb's copy has only in-frame clones and leaves some out. The sample yields about 73,000 clones, 85% to 90% seen once. The chain combines TRBV4-1 with TRBJ2-7; a possible D gene is TRBD1 (6 bases). This sequence originates from a female donor in good health, enrolled as a control in a pregnancy study. The specimen comprised peripheral blood, sampled after pregnancy. The CDR3 region is CASSQAFPGVEQYF. CDR3 nucleotides: TGCGCCAGCAGCCAAGCCTTTCCAGGGGTCGAGCAGTACTTC.